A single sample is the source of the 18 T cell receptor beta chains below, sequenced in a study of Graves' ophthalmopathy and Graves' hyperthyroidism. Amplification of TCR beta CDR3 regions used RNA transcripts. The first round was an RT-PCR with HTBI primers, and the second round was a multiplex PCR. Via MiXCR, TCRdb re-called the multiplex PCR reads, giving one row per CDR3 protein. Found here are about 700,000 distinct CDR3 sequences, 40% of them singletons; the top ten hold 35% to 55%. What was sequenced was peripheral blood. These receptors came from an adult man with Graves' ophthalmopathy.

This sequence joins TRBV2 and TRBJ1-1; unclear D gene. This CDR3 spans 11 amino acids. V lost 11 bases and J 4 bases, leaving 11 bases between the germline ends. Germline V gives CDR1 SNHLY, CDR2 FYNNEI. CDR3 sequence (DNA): TGTGCCTGGAGTGTACTCACTGAAGCTTTCTTT. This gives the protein CAWSVLTEAFF.

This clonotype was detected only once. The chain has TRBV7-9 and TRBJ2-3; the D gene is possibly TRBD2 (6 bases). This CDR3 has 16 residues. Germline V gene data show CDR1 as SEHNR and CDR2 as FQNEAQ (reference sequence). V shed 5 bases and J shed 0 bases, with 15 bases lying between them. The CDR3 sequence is CASSPYGRGSTDTQYF. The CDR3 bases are TGTGCCAGCAGCCCCTACGGGCGGGGTAGCACAGATACGCAGTATTTT.

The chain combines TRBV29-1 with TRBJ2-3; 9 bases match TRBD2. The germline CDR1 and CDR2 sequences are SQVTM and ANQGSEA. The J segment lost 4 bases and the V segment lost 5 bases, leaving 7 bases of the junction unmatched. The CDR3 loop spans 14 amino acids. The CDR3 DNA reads TGCAGCGTTTCGTCTAGCGGGATCCCAGATACGCAGTATTTT. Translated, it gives CSVSSSGIPDTQYF.

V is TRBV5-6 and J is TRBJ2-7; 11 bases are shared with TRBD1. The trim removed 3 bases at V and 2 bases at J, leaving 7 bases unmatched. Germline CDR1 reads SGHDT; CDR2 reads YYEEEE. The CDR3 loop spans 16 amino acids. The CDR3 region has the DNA TGTGCCAGCAGCTCTTTACCGGGACAGGGGGCCTACGAGCAGTACTTC. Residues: CASSSLPGQGAYEQYF.

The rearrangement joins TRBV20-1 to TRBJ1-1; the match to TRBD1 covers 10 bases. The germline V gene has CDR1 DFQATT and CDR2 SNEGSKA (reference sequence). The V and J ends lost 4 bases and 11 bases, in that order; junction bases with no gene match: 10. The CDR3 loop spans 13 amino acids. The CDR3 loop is CSAKPGQGFNAFF. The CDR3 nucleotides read TGCAGTGCTAAACCGGGACAGGGGTTCAATGCTTTCTTT.

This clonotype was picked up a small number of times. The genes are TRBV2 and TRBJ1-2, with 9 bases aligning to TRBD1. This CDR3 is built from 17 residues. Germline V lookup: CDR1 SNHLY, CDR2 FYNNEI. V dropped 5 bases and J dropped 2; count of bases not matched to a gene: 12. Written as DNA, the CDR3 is TGTGCCAGCAGTTCCCCGTCCCGGGACAGGGAAAACTATGGCTACACCTTC. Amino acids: CASSSPSRDRENYGYTF.

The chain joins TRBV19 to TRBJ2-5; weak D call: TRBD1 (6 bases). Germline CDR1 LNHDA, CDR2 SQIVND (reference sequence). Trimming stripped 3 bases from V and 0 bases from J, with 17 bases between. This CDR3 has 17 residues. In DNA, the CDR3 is TGTGCCAGTAGTATTTTAGCCCAAACAGGGTACCAAGAGACCCAGTACTTC. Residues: CASSILAQTGYQETQYF.

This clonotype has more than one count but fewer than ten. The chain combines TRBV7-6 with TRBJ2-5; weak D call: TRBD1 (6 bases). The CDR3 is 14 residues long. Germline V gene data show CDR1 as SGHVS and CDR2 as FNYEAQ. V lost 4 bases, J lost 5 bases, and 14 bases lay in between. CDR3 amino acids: CASSSRGREETQYF. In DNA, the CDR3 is TGTGCCAGCAGCTCCAGGGGCCGTGAGGAGACCCAGTACTTC.

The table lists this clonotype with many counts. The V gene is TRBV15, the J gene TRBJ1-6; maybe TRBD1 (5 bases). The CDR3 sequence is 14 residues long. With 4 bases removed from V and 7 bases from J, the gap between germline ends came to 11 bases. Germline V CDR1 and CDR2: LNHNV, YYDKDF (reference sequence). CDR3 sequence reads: CATSMRGGNSPLHF. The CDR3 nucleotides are TGTGCCACCAGCATGCGGGGCGGAAATTCACCCCTCCACTTT.

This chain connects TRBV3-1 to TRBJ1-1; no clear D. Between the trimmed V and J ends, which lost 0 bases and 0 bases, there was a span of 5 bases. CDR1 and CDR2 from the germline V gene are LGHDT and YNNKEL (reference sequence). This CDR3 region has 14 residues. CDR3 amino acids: CASSQDVVNTEAFF. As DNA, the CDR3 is TGTGCCAGCAGCCAAGATGTGGTGAACACTGAAGCTTTCTTT.

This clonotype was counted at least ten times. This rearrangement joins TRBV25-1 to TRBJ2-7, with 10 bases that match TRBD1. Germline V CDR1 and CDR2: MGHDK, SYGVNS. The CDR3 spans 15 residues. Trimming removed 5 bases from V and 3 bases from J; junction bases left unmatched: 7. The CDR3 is CASSPYGTGDYEQYF. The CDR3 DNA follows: TGTGCCAGCAGTCCATATGGGACAGGGGACTACGAGCAGTACTTC.

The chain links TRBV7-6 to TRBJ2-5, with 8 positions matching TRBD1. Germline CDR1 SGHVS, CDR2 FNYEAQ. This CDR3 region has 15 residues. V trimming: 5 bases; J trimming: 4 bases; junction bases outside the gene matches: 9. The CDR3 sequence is CASSPSRTGRETQYF. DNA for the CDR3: TGTGCCAGCAGCCCTTCACGGACAGGGCGAGAGACCCAGTACTTC.

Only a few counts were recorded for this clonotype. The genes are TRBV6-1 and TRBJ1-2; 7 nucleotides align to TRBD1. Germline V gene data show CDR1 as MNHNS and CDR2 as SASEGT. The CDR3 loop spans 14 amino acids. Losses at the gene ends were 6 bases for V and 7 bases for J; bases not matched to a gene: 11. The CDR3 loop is CASRTDRESSGYTF. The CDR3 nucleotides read TGTGCCAGCAGAACCGACAGGGAGAGTTCTGGCTACACCTTC.

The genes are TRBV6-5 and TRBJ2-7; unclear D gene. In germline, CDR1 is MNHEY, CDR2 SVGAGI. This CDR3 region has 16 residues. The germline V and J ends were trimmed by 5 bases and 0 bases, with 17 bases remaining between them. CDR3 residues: CASSQDDLTSSYEQYF. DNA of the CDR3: TGTGCCAGCAGTCAGGATGATTTAACCAGCTCCTACGAGCAGTACTTC.

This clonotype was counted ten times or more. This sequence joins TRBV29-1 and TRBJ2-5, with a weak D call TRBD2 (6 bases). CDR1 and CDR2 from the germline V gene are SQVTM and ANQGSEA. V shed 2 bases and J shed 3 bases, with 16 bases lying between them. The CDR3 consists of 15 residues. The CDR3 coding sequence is TGCAGCGTTGAACGTTGGCGGGATCCGAAAGAGACCCAGTACTTC. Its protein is CSVERWRDPKETQYF.

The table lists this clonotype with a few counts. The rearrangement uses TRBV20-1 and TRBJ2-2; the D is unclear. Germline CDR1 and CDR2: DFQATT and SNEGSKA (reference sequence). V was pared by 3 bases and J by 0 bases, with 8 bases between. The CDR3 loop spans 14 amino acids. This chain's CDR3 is CSASRFANTGELFF. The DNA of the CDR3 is TGCAGTGCTAGCAGGTTCGCGAACACCGGGGAGCTGTTTTTT.

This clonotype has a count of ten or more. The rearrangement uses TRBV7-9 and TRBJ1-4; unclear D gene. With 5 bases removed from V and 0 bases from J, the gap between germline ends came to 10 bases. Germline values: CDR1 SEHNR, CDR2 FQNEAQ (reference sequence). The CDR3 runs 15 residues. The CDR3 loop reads CASSRDTATNEKLFF. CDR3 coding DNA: TGTGCCAGCAGCCGAGACACCGCAACTAATGAAAAACTGTTTTTT.

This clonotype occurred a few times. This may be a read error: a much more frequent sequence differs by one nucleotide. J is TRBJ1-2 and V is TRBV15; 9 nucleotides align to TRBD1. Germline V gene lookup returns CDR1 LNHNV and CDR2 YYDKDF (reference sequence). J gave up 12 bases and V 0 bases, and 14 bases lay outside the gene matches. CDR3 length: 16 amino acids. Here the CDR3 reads CATSRERQGEFGGHTF. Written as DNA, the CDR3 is TGTGCCACCAGCAGAGAGAGACAGGGGGAATTTGGCGGCCACACCTTC. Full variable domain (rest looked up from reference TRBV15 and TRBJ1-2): DAMVIQNPRYQVTQFGKPVTLSCSQTLNHNVMYWYQQKSSQAPKLLFHYYDKDFNNEADTPDNFQSRRPNTSFCFLDIRSPGLGDTAMYLCATSRERQGEFGGHTFGSGTRLTVV.